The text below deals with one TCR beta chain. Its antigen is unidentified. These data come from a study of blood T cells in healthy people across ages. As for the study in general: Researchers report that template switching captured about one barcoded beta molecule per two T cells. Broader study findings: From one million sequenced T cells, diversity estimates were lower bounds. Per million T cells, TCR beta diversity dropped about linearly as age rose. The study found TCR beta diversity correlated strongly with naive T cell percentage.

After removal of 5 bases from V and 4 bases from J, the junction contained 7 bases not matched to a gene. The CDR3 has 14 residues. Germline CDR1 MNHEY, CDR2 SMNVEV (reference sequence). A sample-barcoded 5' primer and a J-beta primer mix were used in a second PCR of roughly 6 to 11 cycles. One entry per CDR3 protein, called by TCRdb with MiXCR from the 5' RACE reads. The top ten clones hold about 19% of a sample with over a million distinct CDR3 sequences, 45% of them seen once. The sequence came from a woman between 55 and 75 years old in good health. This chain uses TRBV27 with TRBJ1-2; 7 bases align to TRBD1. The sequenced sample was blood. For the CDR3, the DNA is TGTGCCAGCAGTACGAGACAGGGCTTCTATGGCTACACCTTC. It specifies CASSTRQGFYGYTF.